This T cell receptor beta chain was recovered during a study of vaccination and CD4 T cells after COVID-19. On this clonotype itself: Its antigen is unidentified.

The study sequenced cultured CD4+ T cell DNA using the Oncomine TCR Beta short-read assay. A single record per CDR3 protein comes from TCRdb applying MiXCR to the PCR reads. The sample has about 15,000 distinct CDR3 sequences, around 73% seen once. Treatment of the sample: approximately 9-day PBMC culture with coronavirus spike peptide pools or control peptides (ViraFEST assay). Trimming shortened V by 2 bases and J by 1 base, and 11 bases separated the two germline ends. CDR1 and CDR2 (germline): MDHEN, SYDVKM. This CDR3 has 15 amino acids. Sequencing input: CD4+ T cells from blood, cultured in vitro. The V call is TRBV28, the J call TRBJ1-1; possible D gene TRBD1, 6 bases. The source of this sequence is a human donor who had recovered from COVID-19. The CDR3 DNA follows: TGTGCCAGCAGTTTAACCAACAGGGCGAACACTGAAGCTTTCTTT. Protein sequence: CASSLTNRANTEAFF.